These T cell receptor beta chains were read from a single sample in a study of T-cell reconstitution after alpha-beta-depleted transplantation in children. MiXCR, run by TCRdb on the PCR reads, gives a single entry per CDR3 protein. The sample carries a few hundred thousand distinct CDR3 sequences, more than 20% recorded once. Source: PBMCs, taken before TCRalphabeta/CD19-depleted stem cell transplant. Source of these receptors: a boy under two years old with Wiskott-Aldrich syndrome, due to receive a stem cell transplant. The CDR3 runs from the conserved cysteine through the conserved F or W. The D gene is left open where the match is weak. Clone size appears in some rows only: once, few, many, or a class for an expanded clone.

TRBJ2-7 TRBD2 - TRBV5-5 TGTGCCAGCAGCTTGCTTTTGTCGACTAGCGGATCCTACGAGCAGTACTTC CASSLLLSTSGSYEQYF
TRBJ1-5 - - TRBV29-1 TGCAGCGTTGTCCCGCCCCCGGGTACTAGCAATCAGCCCCAGCATTTT CSVVPPPGTSNQPQHF
TRBJ1-2 TRBD1 - TRBV5-6 TGTGCCAGCAGCAGCGGACAGGGGGCGATCTATGGCTACACCTTC CASSSGQGAIYGYTF
TRBJ2-1 - - TRBV7-3 TGTGCCAGCAGCTTAAAAGTCTCGGGGCAGGGTGAGCAGTTCTTC CASSLKVSGQGEQFF
TRBJ2-3 - few TRBV5-1 TGCGCCAGCACTTCACAGGGCACAGATACGCAGTATTTT CASTSQGTDTQYF
TRBJ2-7 - - TRBV29-1 TGCAGCGTCGCCTGGTCCGCAAAGACCTACGAGCAGTACTTC CSVAWSAKTYEQYF
TRBJ2-1 - - TRBV29-1 TGCAGCGTCCCCCGGGGGTTGACCTACAATGAGCAGTTCTTC CSVPRGLTYNEQFF
TRBJ2-3 TRBD2 few TRBV29-1 TGCAGCGTTGAGGGACTAGCGGGCTCTAGCACAGATACGCAGTATTTT CSVEGLAGSSTDTQYF
TRBJ2-6 TRBD2 - TRBV3-1 TGTGCCAGCAGCCTAGGACTAGCGGTCTCTGGGGCCAACGTCCTGACTTTC CASSLGLAVSGANVLTF
TRBJ2-5 TRBD2 - TRBV12-3/TRBV12-4 TGTGCCAGCACCAGGACTAGCGGGAGGTGGCAAGAGACCCAGTACTTC CASTRTSGRWQETQYF
TRBJ2-1 TRBD1 few TRBV29-1 TGCAGCGTTGTCCGTAGGGACAGGGTCTACAATGAGCAGTTCTTC CSVVRRDRVYNEQFF
TRBJ1-4 - - TRBV5-1 TGCGCCAGCAGCTCCCCAGGGGCCCAAAAACTGTTTTTT CASSSPGAQKLFF
TRBJ2-7 TRBD2 - TRBV4-1 TGCGCCAGCAGCCAAGGGCCCCTAGCGGGTTTCTCCTACGAGCAGTACTTC CASSQGPLAGFSYEQYF
TRBJ2-3 TRBD2 - TRBV12-3/TRBV12-4 TGTGCCAGCAGTTCTGGACTAGCGGGAGCTAGCACAGATACGCAGTATTTT CASSSGLAGASTDTQYF